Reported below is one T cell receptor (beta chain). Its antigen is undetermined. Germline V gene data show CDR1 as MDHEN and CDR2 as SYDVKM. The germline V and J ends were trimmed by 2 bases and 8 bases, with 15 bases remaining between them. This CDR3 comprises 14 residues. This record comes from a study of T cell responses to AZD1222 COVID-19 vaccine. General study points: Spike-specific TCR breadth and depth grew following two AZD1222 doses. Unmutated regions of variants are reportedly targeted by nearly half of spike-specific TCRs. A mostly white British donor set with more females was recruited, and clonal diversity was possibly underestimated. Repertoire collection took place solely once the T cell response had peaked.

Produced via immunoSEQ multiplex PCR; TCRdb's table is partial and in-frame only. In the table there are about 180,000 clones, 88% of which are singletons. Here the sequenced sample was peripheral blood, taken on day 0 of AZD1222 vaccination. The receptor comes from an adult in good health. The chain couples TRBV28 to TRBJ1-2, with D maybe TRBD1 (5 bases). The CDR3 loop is CASSLGRDQRGYTF. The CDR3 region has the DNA TGTGCCAGCAGTTTAGGCCGGGACCAGAGGGGCTACACCTTC.